This TCR beta chain comes out of a study of CD8 T cells in Susac syndrome. Germline CDR1 DFQATT, CDR2 SNEGSKA (reference sequence). This CDR3 has 11 residues. CD8+ and CD4+ blood T cells underwent TCR beta sequencing. Healthy donors matched for age and sex were used as controls. TEMRA cells were FACS-enriched and CD8+ and CD4+ T cells negatively isolated. It was with random hexamers that roughly 0.45 to 1 ug RNA was reverse transcribed. immunoSEQ multiplex PCR amplified TCR beta CDR3 across 54 Vbeta, 13 Jbeta. TCRdb used MiXCR to reprocess the immunoSEQ multiplex PCR reads, holding one entry per CDR3 protein. The sample shows around 150,000 distinct CDR3 sequences, around 95% of them seen only once.

The sequencing sample was made of CD4+ T cells from PBMCs. The receptor comes from a human donor in good health. The chain joins TRBV20-1 to TRBJ1-2; D is unresolved. CDR3 region: CRAGRMYGYTF. In DNA form, the CDR3 reads TGCAGGGCCGGCCGGATGTATGGCTACACCTTC.